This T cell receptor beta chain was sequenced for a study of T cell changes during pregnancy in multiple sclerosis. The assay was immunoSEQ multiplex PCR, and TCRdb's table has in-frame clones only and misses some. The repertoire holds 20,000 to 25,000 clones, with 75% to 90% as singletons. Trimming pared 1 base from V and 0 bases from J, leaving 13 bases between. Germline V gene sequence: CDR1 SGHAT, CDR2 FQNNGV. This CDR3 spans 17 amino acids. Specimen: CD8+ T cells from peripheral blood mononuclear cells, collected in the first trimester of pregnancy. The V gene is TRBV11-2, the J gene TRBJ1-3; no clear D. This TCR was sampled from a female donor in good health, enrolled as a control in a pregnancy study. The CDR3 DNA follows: TGTGCCAGCAGCTTAGTCCCGGGTCATAGCTCTGGAAACACCATATATTTT. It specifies CASSLVPGHSSGNTIYF. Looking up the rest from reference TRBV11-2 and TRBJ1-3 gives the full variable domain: EAGVAQSPRYKIIEKRQSVAFWCNPISGHATLYWYQQILGQGPKLLIQFQNNGVVDDSQLPKDRFSAERLKGVDSTLKIQPAKLEDSAVYLCASSLVPGHSSGNTIYFGEGSWLTVV.